This T cell receptor (beta chain) was documented in a study of blood T cell repertoires in COVID-19. For the study at large: PBMCs, B-cell-depleted T cells, or T cells provided the cDNA or gDNA that made up the material.

The CDR3 has 15 amino acids. V dropped 3 bases and J dropped 6 bases, with 15 bases sitting between them. Per germline, CDR1 MDHEN and CDR2 SYDVKM. Profiling relied on immunoSEQ multiplex PCR, and the TCRdb table lists in-frame clones only, not all of them. In the table there are over 200,000 clones, 75% to 85% of which are singletons. The J gene is TRBJ1-5, the V gene TRBV28; D possibly corresponds to TRBD1 (6 bases). The TCR originated in a woman aged 25 to 39 with COVID-19, enrolled during active disease. Sequencing was performed on peripheral blood. The CDR3 protein is CASSLIMTGPQPQHF. CDR3 nucleotides: TGTGCCAGCAGTTTGATAATGACAGGCCCTCAGCCCCAGCATTTT. The complete variable domain, with remaining parts taken from reference TRBV28 and TRBJ1-5, reads DVKVTQSSRYLVKRTGEKVFLECVQDMDHENMFWYRQDPGLGLRLIYFSYDVKMKEKGDIPEGYSVSREKKERFSLILESASTNQTSMYLCASSLIMTGPQPQHFGDGTRLSIL.